These 25 T cell receptor beta chains were sequenced from one sample in a study of T cell responses to AZD1222 COVID-19 vaccine. Here immunoSEQ multiplex PCR was the method, and the copy in TCRdb shows in-frame clones only, minus some. The sample holds under 110,000 clones, 80% to 95% seen once. The sample here was peripheral blood, taken 28 days after the second AZD1222 dose. All receptors come from an adult who received the AZD1222 COVID-19 vaccine.

V is TRBV6-2 or TRBV6-3 and J is TRBJ2-1; the D gene could be TRBD1 or TRBD2 (5 bases each). Trimming removed 3 bases from V and 4 bases from J, with 13 bases in between. This CDR3 is built from 15 residues. Per the germline V gene, CDR1 is MNHEY and CDR2 is SVGEGT. CDR3 nucleotides: TGTGCCAGCAGTTATTCGGGACGGAGATACAATGAGCAGTTCTTC. Protein sequence: CASSYSGRRYNEQFF.

The chain uses TRBV5-6 and TRBJ1-5; D unclear. From germline, CDR1 is SGHDT and CDR2 YYEEEE. The CDR3 consists of 13 residues. V lost 3 bases and J lost 5, with 9 bases in between. This chain's CDR3 is CASSSGGYQPQHF. The CDR3 DNA follows: TGTGCCAGCAGCTCGGGCGGGTATCAGCCCCAGCATTTT.

The chain has TRBV5-1 and TRBJ2-3; perhaps TRBD2 as D (5 bases). CDR3 length: 14 residues. V was cut by 0 bases and J by 0 bases, with 5 bases left in between. CDR1 and CDR2 from the germline V gene are SGHRS and YFSETQ. The DNA for the CDR3 is TGCGCCAGCAGCTTGGGGAGGAGCACAGATACGCAGTATTTT. It encodes CASSLGRSTDTQYF. Full variable domain (rest looked up from reference TRBV5-1 and TRBJ2-3): KAGVTQTPRYLIKTRGQQVTLSCSPISGHRSVSWYQQTPGQGLQFLFEYFSETQRNKGNFPGRFSGRQFSNSRSEMNVSTLELGDSALYLCASSLGRSTDTQYFGPGTRLTVL.

The genes are TRBV7-3 and TRBJ2-5; TRBD2 agrees at 7 bases. V lost 7 bases to trimming and J lost 5 bases; unmatched junction nucleotides: 10. CDR1 and CDR2 (germline): SGHTA, FQGTGA. The CDR3 has 14 residues. The CDR3 nucleotides read TGTGCCAGCACCTTCTGGGAGGGAGAGGAGACCCAGTACTTC. Translating gives CASTFWEGEETQYF.

This rearrangement joins TRBV27 to TRBJ2-3, with 11 bases aligning to TRBD2. Germline V gene sequence: CDR1 MNHEY, CDR2 SMNVEV (reference sequence). The CDR3 length is 16 residues. V lost 6 bases and J lost 6; bases outside the gene matches: 11. CDR3 DNA sequence: TGTGCCAGCAGACCACTAGCGGGGGCGGCTGCGGATACGCAGTATTTT. Its protein is CASRPLAGAAADTQYF.

DNA of the CDR3: TGTGCCAGCAGCACTCGGTTCCCTGGGGCCAACGTCCTGACTTTC. This sequence encodes CASSTRFPGANVLTF. This chain joins TRBV21-1 and TRBJ2-6; TRBD2, the table's D call, was not compared with the DNA. TRBV21-1 is a documented pseudogene. This CDR3 contains 15 residues.

V is TRBV7-6 and J is TRBJ1-2, with D possibly matching TRBD1 (6 bases). The V end lost 1 base, the J end lost 4 bases, and 16 bases lay between the germline ends. Germline values: CDR1 SGHVS, CDR2 FNYEAQ. The CDR3 sequence is 16 residues long. CDR3 coding DNA: TGTGCCAGCAGCTTAGGGGGGGGCCAGGCAAGCTATGGCTACACCTTC. Translated, it gives CASSLGGGQASYGYTF.

The chain joins TRBV7-6 to TRBJ2-2, with 9 bases lining up with TRBD2. Trimming took 5 bases from V and 6 from J; bases not matched to a gene: 4. Germline CDR1 reads SGHVS; CDR2 reads FNYEAQ. This CDR3 region has 14 residues. The CDR3 sequence is CASSPLAGAGELFF. The DNA of the CDR3 is TGTGCCAGCAGCCCCTTAGCGGGGGCCGGGGAGCTGTTTTTT.

This chain joins TRBV7-2 and TRBJ2-5; D uncertain. The CDR3 extends over 12 amino acids. CDR1 is SGHTA and CDR2 is FQGNSA in the germline V gene. V lost 2 bases, J lost 9 bases, and 10 bases lay in between. CDR3 region: CASSLKAGAQYF. The CDR3 bases are TGTGCCAGCAGCTTAAAGGCTGGGGCCCAGTACTTC.

The chain joins TRBV7-3 to TRBJ1-1; perhaps TRBD1 as D (5 bases). CDR1 is SGHTA and CDR2 is FQGTGA in the germline V gene. This CDR3 spans 14 amino acids. The V gene lost 5 bases and the J gene lost 11 bases, with 21 bases spanning the gap. CDR3 region: CASSPKPDQGWAFF. CDR3 bases: TGTGCCAGCAGCCCCAAGCCCGATCAGGGTTGGGCTTTCTTT.

This clone was detected once. The chain carries TRBV7-9 and TRBJ1-2; a weak D match, TRBD1 (5 bases). Trimming shortened V by 11 bases and J by 8 bases, and 18 bases separated the two germline ends. Germline-derived CDR1 and CDR2 are SEHNR and FQNEAQ (reference sequence). The CDR3 contains 12 residues. CDR3 DNA: TGTGCCGGAGAGATGGGGAGGGGAGGCTACACCTTC. Protein product: CAGEMGRGGYTF.

This sequence joins TRBV7-2 and TRBJ2-2; D remains ambiguous. Germline-derived CDR1 and CDR2 are SGHTA and FQGNSA. CDR3 length equals 16 residues. Trimming removed 2 bases from V and 1 base from J, with 11 bases in between. The CDR3 protein is CASSLFVGENTGELFF. DNA for the CDR3: TGTGCCAGCAGCTTATTTGTGGGTGAGAACACCGGGGAGCTGTTTTTT.

V usage is TRBV5-1 and J usage is TRBJ2-2; 8 nucleotides align to TRBD1. Germline assignment: CDR1 SGHRS and CDR2 YFSETQ. After removal of 0 bases from V and 6 bases from J, the junction contained 4 bases not matched to a gene. CDR3 size: 15 residues. This chain's CDR3 is CASSLDRGEAGELFF. The CDR3 nucleotides read TGCGCCAGCAGCTTGGACAGGGGGGAAGCCGGGGAGCTGTTTTTT.

The V call is TRBV9, the J call TRBJ2-7; 7 bases line up with TRBD2. Germline V gene lookup returns CDR1 SGDLS and CDR2 YYNGEE. The J segment lost 5 bases and the V segment lost 0 bases, leaving 8 bases of the junction unmatched. The CDR3 has 15 residues. The CDR3 is CASSVVAGLGDEQYF. Here the CDR3 DNA reads TGTGCCAGCAGCGTAGTAGCGGGCCTAGGAGACGAGCAGTACTTC.

The CDR3: CASIERGRTSENYEQYF. CDR3 DNA: TGTGCCAGCATCGAGAGGGGCCGGACTAGCGAAAACTACGAGCAGTACTTC. The rearrangement uses TRBV27 and TRBJ2-7, with 9 bases matching TRBD2. V was pared by 7 bases and J by 3 bases, with 16 bases of the junction left unmatched. Looked up from germline, CDR1 is MNHEY and CDR2 is SMNVEV (reference sequence). The CDR3 has 17 residues.

This clone was counted a single time. V usage is TRBV12-3 or TRBV12-4 and J usage is TRBJ2-4, with 7 bases that match TRBD1. V gave up 7 bases and J gave up 7 bases; unmatched junction bases: 4. CDR3 length: 12 residues. In DNA form, the CDR3 reads TGTGCCAGCAACCGGGACAGTAACATTCAGTACTTC. It codes for CASNRDSNIQYF.

The chain employs TRBV5-4 and TRBJ1-1; possible D gene TRBD1, 5 bases. This CDR3 has 13 amino acids. V lost 4 bases and J lost 1, with 8 bases in between. Germline values: CDR1 SGHNT, CDR2 YYREEE (reference sequence). CDR3 bases: TGTGCCAGCAGCGCAAGGGGGAACACTGAAGCTTTCTTT. It is translated as CASSARGNTEAFF.

This rearrangement joins TRBV6-5 to TRBJ2-3; 12 bases align to TRBD2. This CDR3 is built from 14 residues. CDR1 is MNHEY, CDR2 SVGAGI, per germline. Germline trimming cut 8 bases from V and 3 bases from J; bases unmatched to any gene: 3. As DNA, the CDR3 is TGTGCCAGCCGGACTAGCGGGGTTACAGATACGCAGTATTTT. Amino acid sequence: CASRTSGVTDTQYF.

The chain has TRBV24-1 and TRBJ2-3, with 8 nucleotides matching TRBD2. CDR1 and CDR2 from the germline V gene are KGHDR and SFDVKD. The CDR3 has 14 residues. The CDR3 is CGTQPAGDTDTQYF. The CDR3 nucleotides are TGTGGAACCCAACCAGCGGGGGACACAGATACGCAGTATTTT.

The chain employs TRBV7-2 and TRBJ2-1, with D maybe TRBD1 (5 bases). Deletions cut 1 base from V and 4 bases from J, with 5 bases between. This CDR3 has 13 amino acids. In germline, CDR1 is SGHTA, CDR2 FQGNSA. CDR3 DNA: TGTGCCAGCAGCTTAGGACAGTACAATGAGCAGTTCTTC. It yields the protein CASSLGQYNEQFF. Based on the CDR3 plus reference TRBV7-2 and TRBJ2-1, the full variable domain is GAGVSQSPSNKVTEKGKDVELRCDPISGHTALYWYRQSLGQGLEFLIYFQGNSAPDKSGLPSDRFSAERTGGSVSTLTIQRTQQEDSAVYLCASSLGQYNEQFFGPGTRLTVL.

The chain employs TRBV11-2 and TRBJ1-6, with a tentative D call TRBD1 (6 bases). The CDR3 covers 15 residues. CDR1 and CDR2 (germline): SGHAT, FQNNGV. V was shortened by 6 bases and J by 10 bases, with 19 bases between the two germline ends. In DNA, the CDR3 is TGTGCCAGCAGTCCGGACAGTCGGTTGAAGTCACCCCTCCACTTT. It is translated as CASSPDSRLKSPLHF.

V and J are TRBV6-5 and TRBJ1-1; tentatively, D is TRBD1 (5 bases). V dropped 7 bases and J dropped 5 bases, with 17 bases sitting between them. Germline V lookup: CDR1 MNHEY, CDR2 SVGAGI. CDR3 length: 14 residues. Written as DNA, the CDR3 is TGTGCCAGCAATCCGCGGGACGCCGGAACTGAAGCTTTCTTT. Amino acid sequence: CASNPRDAGTEAFF.

The chain couples TRBV7-3 to TRBJ2-3, with TRBD1 as a possible D gene (6 bases). The V end lost 6 bases, the J end lost 4 bases, and 11 bases lay between the germline ends. CDR1 SGHTA and CDR2 FQGTGA come from the germline V gene. The CDR3 is made up of 13 amino acids. In nucleotides, the CDR3 is TGTGCCAGCAGGAACTCAGGGGCAGATACGCAGTATTTT. Translating it yields CASRNSGADTQYF.

The chain links TRBV5-5 to TRBJ2-5, with a weak D call TRBD2 (5 bases). CDR3 length equals 14 residues. The germline V gene has CDR1 SGHKS and CDR2 YYEKEE (reference sequence). V lost 1 base, J lost 5 bases, and 12 bases lay in between. CDR3 protein: CASSLRSPGETQYF. DNA of the CDR3: TGTGCCAGCAGCTTGAGGAGTCCGGGGGAGACCCAGTACTTC.

V gene TRBV4-1 combines with J gene TRBJ2-7; 8 nucleotides agree with TRBD1. V shed 1 base, J shed 5 bases, and the junction held 7 bases outside the gene matches. Germline V CDR1 and CDR2: MGHRA, YSYEKL. The CDR3 loop spans 15 amino acids. The CDR3 sequence: CASSQAGRGRNEQYF. CDR3 DNA sequence: TGCGCCAGCAGCCAAGCAGGCAGGGGGCGTAACGAGCAGTACTTC.